This TCR beta chain originates from a study of CXCR3-negative and CXCR3-positive naive CD8 T cells. Broader study findings: Similarly elevated diversity marked both naive subsets, with memory CD8+ cells showing far lower diversity. TCR strength was inferred from TRB CDR3 properties, while surface CD5 was comparable between naive subsets.

Judged by frequency, this clonotype is medium-sized (0.01 to 0.1%). What it recognizes is unknown. CD8+ T cell subsets were each sorted in triplicate, more than 250,000 cells apiece. This CDR3 is built from 16 residues. The germline CDR1 and CDR2 sequences are MNHEY and SVGAGI. Preparation of TRB cDNA libraries relied on 5' RACE carrying UMI labels. Reprocessing the 5' RACE reads, TCRdb reports a single entry for every CDR3 protein and omits DNA. The record lists around 52,000 distinct CDR3 sequences, of which the ten most abundant hold 23%. The rearrangement uses TRBV6-5 and TRBJ2-3; TCRdb lists TRBD2, though no DNA is available to test this call. The sequence came from a human donor in good health. Some clones in this sample may be carry-over from other donors' samples. Sequenced input: memory CD8+ T cells from blood. CDR3: CASSYSPGLGADTQYF.